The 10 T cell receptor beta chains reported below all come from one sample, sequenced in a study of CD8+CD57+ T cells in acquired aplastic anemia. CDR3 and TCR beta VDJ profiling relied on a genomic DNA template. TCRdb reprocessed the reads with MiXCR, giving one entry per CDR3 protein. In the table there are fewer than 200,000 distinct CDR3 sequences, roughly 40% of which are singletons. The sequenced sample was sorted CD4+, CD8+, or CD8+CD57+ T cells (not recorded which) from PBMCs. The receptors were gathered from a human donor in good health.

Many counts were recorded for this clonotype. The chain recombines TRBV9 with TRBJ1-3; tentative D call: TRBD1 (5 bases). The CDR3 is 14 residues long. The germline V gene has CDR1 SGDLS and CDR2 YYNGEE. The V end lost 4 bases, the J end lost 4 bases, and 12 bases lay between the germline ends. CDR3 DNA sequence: TGTGCCAGCAGCCCCATGGACACAGGAAACACCATATATTTT. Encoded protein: CASSPMDTGNTIYF. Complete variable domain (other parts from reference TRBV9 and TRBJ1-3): DSGVTQTPKHLITATGQRVTLRCSPRSGDLSVYWYQQSLDQGLQFLIQYYNGEERAKGNILERFSAQQFPDLHSELNLSSLELGDSALYFCASSPMDTGNTIYFGEGSWLTVV.

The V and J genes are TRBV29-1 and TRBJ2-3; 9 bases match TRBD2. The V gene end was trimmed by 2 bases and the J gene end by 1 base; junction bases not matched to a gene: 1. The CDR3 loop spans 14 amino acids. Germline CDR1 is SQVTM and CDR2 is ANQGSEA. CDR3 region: CSVERTSGTDTQYF. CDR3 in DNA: TGCAGCGTTGAAAGGACTAGCGGCACAGATACGCAGTATTTT.

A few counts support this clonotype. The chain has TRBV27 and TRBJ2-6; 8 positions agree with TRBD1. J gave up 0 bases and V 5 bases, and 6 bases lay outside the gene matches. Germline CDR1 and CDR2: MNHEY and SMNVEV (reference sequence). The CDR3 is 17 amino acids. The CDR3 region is CASSPGQVNSGANVLTF. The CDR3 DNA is TGTGCCAGCAGTCCGGGACAGGTCAACTCTGGGGCCAACGTCCTGACTTTC.

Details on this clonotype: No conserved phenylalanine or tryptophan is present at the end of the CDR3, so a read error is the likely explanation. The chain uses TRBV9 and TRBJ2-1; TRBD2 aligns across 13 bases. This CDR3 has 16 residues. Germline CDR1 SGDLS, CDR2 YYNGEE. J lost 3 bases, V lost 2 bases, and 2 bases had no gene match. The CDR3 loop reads CASSVRLAGGYNEQFL. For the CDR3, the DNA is TGTGCCAGCAGCGTCAGACTAGCGGGGGGCTACAATGAGCAGTTCCTC.

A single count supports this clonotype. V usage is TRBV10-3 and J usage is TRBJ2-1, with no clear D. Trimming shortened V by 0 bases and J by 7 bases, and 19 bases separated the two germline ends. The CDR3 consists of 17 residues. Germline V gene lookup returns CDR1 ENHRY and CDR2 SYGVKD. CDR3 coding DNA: TGTGCCATCAGTGAGTCTGAGGCACCCGGAGCGAAGAATGAGCAGTTCTTC. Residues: CAISESEAPGAKNEQFF.

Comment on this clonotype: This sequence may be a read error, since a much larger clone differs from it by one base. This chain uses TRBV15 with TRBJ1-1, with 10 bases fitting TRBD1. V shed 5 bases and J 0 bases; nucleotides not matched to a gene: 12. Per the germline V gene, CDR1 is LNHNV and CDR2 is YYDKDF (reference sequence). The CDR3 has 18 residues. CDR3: CATSRGEGQGMLNTEAFF. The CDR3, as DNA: TGTGCCACCAGCCGAGGGGAGGGACAGGGGATGTTGAACACTGAAGCTTTCTTT.

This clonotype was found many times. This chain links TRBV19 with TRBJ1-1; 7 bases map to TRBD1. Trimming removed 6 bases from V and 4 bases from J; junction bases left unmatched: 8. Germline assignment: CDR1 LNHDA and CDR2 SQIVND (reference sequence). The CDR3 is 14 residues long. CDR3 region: CASSQTGDGTEAFF. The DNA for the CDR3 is TGTGCCAGTAGCCAAACAGGGGACGGCACTGAAGCTTTCTTT. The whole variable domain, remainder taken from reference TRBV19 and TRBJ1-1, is DGGITQSPKYLFRKEGQNVTLSCEQNLNHDAMYWYRQDPGQGLRLIYYSQIVNDFQKGDIAEGYSVSREKKESFPLTVTSAQKNPTAFYLCASSQTGDGTEAFFGQGTRLTVV.

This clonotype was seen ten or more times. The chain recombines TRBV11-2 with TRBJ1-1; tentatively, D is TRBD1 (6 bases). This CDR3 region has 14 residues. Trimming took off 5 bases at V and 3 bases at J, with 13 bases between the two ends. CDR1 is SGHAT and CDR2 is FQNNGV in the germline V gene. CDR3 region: CASSGWDTYTEAFF. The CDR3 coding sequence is TGTGCCAGCAGCGGATGGGACACCTACACTGAAGCTTTCTTT. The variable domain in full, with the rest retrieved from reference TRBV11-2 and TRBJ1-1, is EAGVAQSPRYKIIEKRQSVAFWCNPISGHATLYWYQQILGQGPKLLIQFQNNGVVDDSQLPKDRFSAERLKGVDSTLKIQPAKLEDSAVYLCASSGWDTYTEAFFGQGTRLTVV.

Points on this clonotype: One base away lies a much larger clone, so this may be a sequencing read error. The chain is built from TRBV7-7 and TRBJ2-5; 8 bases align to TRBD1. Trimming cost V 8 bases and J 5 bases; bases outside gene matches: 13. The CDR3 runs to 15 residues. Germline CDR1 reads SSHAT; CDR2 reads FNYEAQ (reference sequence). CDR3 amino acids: CASGPAGGASETQYF. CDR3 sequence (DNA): TGTGCCAGCGGACCCGCAGGGGGCGCTTCGGAGACCCAGTACTTC.

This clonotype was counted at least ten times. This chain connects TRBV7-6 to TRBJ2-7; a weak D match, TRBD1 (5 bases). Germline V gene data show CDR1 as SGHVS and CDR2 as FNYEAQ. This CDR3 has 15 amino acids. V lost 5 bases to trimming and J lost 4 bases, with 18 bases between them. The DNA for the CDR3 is TGTGCCAGCAGCGTTCAGGGTGATCGCGTTTACGAGCAGTACTTC. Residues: CASSVQGDRVYEQYF.